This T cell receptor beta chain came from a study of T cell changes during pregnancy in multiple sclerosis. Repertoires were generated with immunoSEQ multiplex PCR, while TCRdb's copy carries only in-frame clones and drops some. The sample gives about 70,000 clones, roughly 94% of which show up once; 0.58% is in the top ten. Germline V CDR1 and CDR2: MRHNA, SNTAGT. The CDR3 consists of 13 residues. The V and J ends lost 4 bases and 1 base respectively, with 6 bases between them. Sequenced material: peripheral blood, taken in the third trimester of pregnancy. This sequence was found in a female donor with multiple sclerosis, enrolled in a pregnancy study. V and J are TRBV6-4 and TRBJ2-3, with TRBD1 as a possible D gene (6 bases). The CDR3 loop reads CASSGTGTDTQYF. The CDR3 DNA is TGTGCCAGCAGTGGGACAGGCACAGATACGCAGTATTTT.